This T cell receptor beta chain originates from a study of metastatic and nonmetastatic thyroid tumors. Study results and caveats: Reportedly, malignant thyroid tumors had significantly higher TCR beta diversity than benign nodules, in blood and tumor.

Authors' data handling: For papillary thyroid cancer, a distant-metastasis classifier was constructed from CDR3 differences observed across clinicopathological groups. TCRdb reprocessed the PCR reads via MiXCR. The V and J calls, along with clone size, are taken from TCRdb and not from the paper's own processing. The data contain tens of thousands of clones, about 17% of them singletons. About this clone: Antigen specificity is unknown. Given a much more abundant clone one base away, this may be a read error. The same CDR3 is also encoded by other DNA sequences in this sample.

Among the patients, none had received any treatment before thyroid surgery. From germline, CDR1 is SGHVS and CDR2 FNYEAQ. The CDR3 runs 14 residues. V shed 3 bases and J shed 8 bases, with 14 bases lying between them. The J gene is TRBJ2-1, the V gene TRBV7-6; D may be TRBD2 (5 bases). The specimen sequenced was blood. The clonotype originates from a female donor with papillary thyroid cancer or a benign thyroid nodule (not recorded which). Some clones in this sample may be carry-over from other donors' samples. For the CDR3, the DNA is TGTGCCAGCAGCTTTTCCCGGGGTTCTGATGAGCAGTTCTTC. It encodes CASSFSRGSDEQFF.